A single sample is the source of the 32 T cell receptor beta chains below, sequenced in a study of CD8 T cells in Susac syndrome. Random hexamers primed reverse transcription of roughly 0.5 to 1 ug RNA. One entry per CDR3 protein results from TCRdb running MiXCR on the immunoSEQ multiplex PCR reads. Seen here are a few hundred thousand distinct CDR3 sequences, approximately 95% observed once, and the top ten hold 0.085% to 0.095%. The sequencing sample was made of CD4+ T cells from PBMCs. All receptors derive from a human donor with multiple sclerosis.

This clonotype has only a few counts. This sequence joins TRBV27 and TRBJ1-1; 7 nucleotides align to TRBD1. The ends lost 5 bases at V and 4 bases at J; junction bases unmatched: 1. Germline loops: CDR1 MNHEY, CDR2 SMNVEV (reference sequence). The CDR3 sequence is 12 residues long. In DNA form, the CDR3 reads TGTGCCAGCAGTCGGACAGGCACTGAAGCTTTCTTT. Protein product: CASSRTGTEAFF.

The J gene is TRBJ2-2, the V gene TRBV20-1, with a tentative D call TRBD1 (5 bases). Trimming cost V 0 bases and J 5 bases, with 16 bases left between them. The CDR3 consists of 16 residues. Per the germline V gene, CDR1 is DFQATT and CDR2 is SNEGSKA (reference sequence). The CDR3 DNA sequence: TGCAGTGCTAGAGACCGGACCCAAGGGGCAACCGGGGAGCTGTTTTTT. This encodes CSARDRTQGATGELFF.

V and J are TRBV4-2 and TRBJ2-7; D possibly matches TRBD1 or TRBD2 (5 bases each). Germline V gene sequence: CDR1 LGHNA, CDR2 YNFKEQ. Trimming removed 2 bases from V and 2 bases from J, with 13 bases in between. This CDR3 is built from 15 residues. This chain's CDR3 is CASSQPGTATYEQYF. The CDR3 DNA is TGTGCCAGCAGCCAACCCGGGACGGCAACCTACGAGCAGTACTTC.

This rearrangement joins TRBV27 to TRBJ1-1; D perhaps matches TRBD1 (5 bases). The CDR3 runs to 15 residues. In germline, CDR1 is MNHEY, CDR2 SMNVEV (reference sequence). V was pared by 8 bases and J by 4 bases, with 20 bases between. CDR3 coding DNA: TGTGCCAGCGCTGCGTGGGGGGGTTTAGGCACTGAAGCTTTCTTT. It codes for CASAAWGGLGTEAFF.

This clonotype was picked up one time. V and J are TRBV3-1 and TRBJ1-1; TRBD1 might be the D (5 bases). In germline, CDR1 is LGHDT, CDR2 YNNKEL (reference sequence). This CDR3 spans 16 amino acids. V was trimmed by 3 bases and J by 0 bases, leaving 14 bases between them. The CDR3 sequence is CASSQETVTLNTEAFF. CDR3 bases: TGTGCCAGCAGCCAGGAGACAGTTACTCTGAACACTGAAGCTTTCTTT.

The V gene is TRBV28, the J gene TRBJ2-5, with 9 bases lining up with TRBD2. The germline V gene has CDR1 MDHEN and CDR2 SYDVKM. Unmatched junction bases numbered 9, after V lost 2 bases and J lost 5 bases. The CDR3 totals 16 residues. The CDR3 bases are TGTGCCAGCAGTTTAGCTAGCGGGAAGTTTTCGGAGACCCAGTACTTC. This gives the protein CASSLASGKFSETQYF.

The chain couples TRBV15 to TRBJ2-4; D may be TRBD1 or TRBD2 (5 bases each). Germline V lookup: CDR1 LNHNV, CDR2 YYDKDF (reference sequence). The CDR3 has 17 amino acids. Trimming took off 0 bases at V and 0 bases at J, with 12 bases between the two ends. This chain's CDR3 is CATSRDLGRLAKNIQYF. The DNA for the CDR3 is TGTGCCACCAGCAGAGATTTGGGACGGCTAGCCAAAAACATTCAGTACTTC. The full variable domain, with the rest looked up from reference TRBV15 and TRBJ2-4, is DAMVIQNPRYQVTQFGKPVTLSCSQTLNHNVMYWYQQKSSQAPKLLFHYYDKDFNNEADTPDNFQSRRPNTSFCFLDIRSPGLGDTAMYLCATSRDLGRLAKNIQYFGAGTRLSVL.

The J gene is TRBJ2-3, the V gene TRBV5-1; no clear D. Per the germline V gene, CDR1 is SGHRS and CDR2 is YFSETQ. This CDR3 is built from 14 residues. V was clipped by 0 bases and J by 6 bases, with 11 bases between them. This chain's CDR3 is CASSLEGFRDTQYF. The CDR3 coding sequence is TGCGCCAGCAGCTTGGAAGGCTTCAGGGATACGCAGTATTTT.

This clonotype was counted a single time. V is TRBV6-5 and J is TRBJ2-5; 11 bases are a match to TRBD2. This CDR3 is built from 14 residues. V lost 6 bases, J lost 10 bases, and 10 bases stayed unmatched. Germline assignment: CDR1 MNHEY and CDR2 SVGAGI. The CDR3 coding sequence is TGTGCCAGCAGGGTGGGACTAGCGGTTGGGGACCAGTACTTC. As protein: CASRVGLAVGDQYF.

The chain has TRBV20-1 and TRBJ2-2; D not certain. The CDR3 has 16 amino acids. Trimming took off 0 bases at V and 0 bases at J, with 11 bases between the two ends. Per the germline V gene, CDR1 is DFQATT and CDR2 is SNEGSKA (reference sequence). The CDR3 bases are TGCAGTGCTAGAGATAGGGCCTGGGCGAACACCGGGGAGCTGTTTTTT. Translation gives CSARDRAWANTGELFF.

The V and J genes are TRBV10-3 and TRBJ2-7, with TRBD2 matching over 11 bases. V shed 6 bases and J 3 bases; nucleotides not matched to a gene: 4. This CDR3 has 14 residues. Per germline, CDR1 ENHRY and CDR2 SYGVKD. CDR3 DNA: TGTGCCATCAGCACTAGCGGGAGCTTCTACGAGCAGTACTTC. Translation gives CAISTSGSFYEQYF.

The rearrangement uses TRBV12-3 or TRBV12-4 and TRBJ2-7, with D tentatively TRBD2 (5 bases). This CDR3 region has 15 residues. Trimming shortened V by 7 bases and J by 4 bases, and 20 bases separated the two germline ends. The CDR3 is CASTRLGERMYEQYF. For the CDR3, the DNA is TGTGCCAGCACCAGACTGGGAGAGCGGATGTACGAGCAGTACTTC.

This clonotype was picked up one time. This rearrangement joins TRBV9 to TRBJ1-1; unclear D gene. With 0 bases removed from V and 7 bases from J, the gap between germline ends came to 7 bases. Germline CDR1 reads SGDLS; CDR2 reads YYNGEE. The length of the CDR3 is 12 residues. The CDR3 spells CASSVAGVEAFF. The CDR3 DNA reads TGTGCCAGCAGCGTAGCTGGGGTTGAAGCTTTCTTT.

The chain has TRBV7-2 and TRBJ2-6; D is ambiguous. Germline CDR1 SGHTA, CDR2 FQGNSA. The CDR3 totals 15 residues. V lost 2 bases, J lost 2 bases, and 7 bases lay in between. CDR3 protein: CASSLLQPGANVLTF. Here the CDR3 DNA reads TGTGCCAGCAGCTTATTACAGCCTGGGGCCAACGTCCTGACTTTC.

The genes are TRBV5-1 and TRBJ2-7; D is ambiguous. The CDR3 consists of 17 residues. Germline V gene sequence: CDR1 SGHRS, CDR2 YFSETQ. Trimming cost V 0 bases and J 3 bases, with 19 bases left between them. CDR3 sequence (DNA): TGCGCCAGCAGCTTGGCCGCACTATCCGGAGTAGTCTACGAGCAGTACTTC. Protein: CASSLAALSGVVYEQYF. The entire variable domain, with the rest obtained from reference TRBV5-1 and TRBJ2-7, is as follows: KAGVTQTPRYLIKTRGQQVTLSCSPISGHRSVSWYQQTPGQGLQFLFEYFSETQRNKGNFPGRFSGRQFSNSRSEMNVSTLELGDSALYLCASSLAALSGVVYEQYFGPGTRLTVT.

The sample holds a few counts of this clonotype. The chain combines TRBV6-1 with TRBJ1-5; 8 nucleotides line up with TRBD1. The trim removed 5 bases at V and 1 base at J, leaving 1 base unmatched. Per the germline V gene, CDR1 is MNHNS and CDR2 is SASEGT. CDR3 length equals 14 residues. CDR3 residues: CASSWTGSNQPQHF. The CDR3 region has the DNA TGTGCCAGCAGTTGGACAGGGAGCAATCAGCCCCAGCATTTT.

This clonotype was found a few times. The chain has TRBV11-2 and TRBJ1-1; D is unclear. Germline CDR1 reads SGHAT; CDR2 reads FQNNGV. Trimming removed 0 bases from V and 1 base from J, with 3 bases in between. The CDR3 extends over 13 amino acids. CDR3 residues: CASSLDRNTEAFF. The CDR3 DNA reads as TGTGCCAGCAGCTTAGACAGGAACACTGAAGCTTTCTTT.

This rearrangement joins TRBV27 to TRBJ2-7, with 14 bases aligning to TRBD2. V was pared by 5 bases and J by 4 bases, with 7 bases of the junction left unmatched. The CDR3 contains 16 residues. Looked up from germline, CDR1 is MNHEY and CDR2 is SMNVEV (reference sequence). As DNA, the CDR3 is TGTGCCAGCAGTCCAACCGGGACTAGCGGGAGTTACGAGCAGTACTTC. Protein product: CASSPTGTSGSYEQYF.

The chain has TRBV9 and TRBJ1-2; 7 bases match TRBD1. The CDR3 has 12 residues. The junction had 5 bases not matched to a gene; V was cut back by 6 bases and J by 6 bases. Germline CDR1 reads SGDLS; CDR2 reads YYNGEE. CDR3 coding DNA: TGTGCCAGCAACAGACAGGGCCATGGCTACACCTTC. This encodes CASNRQGHGYTF.

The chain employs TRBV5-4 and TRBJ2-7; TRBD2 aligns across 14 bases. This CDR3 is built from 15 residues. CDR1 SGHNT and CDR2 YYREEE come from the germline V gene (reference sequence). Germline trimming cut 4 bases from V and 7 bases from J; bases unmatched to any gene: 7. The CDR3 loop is CASSPPGLAGEEQYF. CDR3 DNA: TGTGCCAGCAGCCCTCCGGGACTAGCGGGGGAAGAGCAGTACTTC.

The CDR3 DNA follows: TGTGCCAGCAGCCAAGGGCGATCGGGTCACGAGCAGTACTTC. Translated, it gives CASSQGRSGHEQYF. V gene TRBV14 combines with J gene TRBJ2-7; D gene uncertain. Germline CDR1 is SGHDN and CDR2 is FVKESK. The V end was cut by 1 base, the J end by 5 bases, with 12 bases between. The CDR3 covers 14 residues.

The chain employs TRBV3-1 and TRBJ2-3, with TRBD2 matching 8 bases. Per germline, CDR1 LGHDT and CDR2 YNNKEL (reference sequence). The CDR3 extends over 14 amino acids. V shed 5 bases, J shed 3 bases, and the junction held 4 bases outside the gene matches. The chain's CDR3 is CASSERGPTDTQYF. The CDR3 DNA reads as TGTGCCAGCAGCGAGCGGGGGCCGACAGATACGCAGTATTTT.

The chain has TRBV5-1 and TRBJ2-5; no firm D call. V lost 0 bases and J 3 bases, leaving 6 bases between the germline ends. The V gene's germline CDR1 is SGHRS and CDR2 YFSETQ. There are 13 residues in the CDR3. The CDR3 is CASSLVGKETQYF. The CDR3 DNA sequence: TGCGCCAGCAGCTTGGTAGGGAAAGAGACCCAGTACTTC.

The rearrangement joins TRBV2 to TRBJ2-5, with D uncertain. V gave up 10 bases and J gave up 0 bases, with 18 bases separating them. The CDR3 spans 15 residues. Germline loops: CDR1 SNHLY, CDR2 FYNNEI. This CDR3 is CATQSNSKNQETQYF. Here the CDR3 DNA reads TGTGCCACACAAAGTAACAGCAAGAACCAAGAGACCCAGTACTTC.

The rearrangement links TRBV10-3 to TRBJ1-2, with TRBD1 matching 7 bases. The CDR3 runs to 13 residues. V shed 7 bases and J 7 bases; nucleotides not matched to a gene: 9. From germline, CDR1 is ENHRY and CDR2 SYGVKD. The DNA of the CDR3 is TGTGCCATCAAGGTTGGACAGGATTCTGGCTACACCTTC. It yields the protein CAIKVGQDSGYTF.

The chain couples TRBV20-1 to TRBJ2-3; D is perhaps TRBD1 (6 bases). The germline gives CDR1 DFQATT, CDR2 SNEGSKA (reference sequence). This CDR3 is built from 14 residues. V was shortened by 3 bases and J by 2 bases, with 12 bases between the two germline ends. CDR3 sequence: CSARLGAITDTQYF. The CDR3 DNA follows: TGCAGTGCTAGGTTGGGGGCCATCACAGATACGCAGTATTTT.

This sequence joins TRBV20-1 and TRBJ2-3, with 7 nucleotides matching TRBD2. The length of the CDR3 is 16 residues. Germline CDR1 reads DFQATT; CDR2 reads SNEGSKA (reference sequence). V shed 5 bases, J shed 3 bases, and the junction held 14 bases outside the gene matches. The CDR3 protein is CSAYTPAAGVTDTQYF. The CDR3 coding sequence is TGCAGTGCTTACACCCCAGCCGCGGGAGTTACAGATACGCAGTATTTT.

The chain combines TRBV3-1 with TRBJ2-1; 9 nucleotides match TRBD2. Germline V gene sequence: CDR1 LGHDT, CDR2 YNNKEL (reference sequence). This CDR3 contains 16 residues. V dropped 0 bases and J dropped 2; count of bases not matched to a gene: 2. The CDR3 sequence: CASSQDAGGPYNEQFF. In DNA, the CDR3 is TGTGCCAGCAGCCAAGATGCGGGAGGGCCCTACAATGAGCAGTTCTTC.

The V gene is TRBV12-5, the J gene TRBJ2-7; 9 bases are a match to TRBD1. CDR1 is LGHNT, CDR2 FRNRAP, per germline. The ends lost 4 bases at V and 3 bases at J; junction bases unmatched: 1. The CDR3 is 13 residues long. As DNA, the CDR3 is TGTGCTAGTGGTTACAGGGGGCTCTACGAGCAGTACTTC. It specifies CASGYRGLYEQYF.

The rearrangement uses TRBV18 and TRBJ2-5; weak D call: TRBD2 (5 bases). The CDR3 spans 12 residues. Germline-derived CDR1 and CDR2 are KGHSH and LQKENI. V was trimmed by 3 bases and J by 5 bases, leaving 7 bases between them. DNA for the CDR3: TGTGCCAGCTCACCGGAGCGGGAGACCCAGTACTTC. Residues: CASSPERETQYF.

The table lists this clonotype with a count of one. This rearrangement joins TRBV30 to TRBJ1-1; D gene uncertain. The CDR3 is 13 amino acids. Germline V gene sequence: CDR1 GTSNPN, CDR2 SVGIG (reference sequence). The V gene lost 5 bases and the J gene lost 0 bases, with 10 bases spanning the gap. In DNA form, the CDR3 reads TGTGCCTGGGCAGGAGGGATGAACACTGAAGCTTTCTTT. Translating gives CAWAGGMNTEAFF.

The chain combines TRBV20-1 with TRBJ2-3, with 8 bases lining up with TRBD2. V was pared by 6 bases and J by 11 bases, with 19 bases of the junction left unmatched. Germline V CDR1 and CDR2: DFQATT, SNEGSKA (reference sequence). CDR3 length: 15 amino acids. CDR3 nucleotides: TGCAGTGCCATCCTTCACGGGGGGGGTGTCCCCAAGCAGTATTTT. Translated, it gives CSAILHGGGVPKQYF.